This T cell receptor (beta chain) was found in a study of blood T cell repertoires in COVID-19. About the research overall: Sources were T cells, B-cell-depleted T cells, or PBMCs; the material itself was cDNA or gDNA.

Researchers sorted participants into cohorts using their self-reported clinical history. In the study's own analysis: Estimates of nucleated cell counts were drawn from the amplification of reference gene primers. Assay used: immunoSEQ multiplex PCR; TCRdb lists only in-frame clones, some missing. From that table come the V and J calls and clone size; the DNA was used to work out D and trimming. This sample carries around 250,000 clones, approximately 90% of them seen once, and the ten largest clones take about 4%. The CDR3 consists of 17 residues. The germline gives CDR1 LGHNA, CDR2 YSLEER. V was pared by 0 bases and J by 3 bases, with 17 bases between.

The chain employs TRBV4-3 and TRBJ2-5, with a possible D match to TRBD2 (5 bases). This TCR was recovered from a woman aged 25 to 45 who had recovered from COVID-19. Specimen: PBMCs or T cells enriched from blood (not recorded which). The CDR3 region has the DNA TGCGCCAGCAGCCAAGATCTCGTAGCCACGGGGAAAGAGACCCAGTACTTC. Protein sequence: CASSQDLVATGKETQYF.